Presented here are 6 T cell receptor beta chains from one specimen sequenced in a study of blood T cell repertoires in COVID-19. Sequencing was performed with immunoSEQ multiplex PCR; in TCRdb, only in-frame clones are kept and a portion is missing. The repertoire has more than 200,000 clones, about 93% of them found once; the top ten carry less than 2.5%. The material sequenced was PBMCs or T cells enriched from blood (not recorded which). The receptors shown here come from a woman aged 18-30 years who had recovered from COVID-19.

J is TRBJ1-1 and V is TRBV5-6, with 8 bases aligning to TRBD1. The CDR3 length is 16 residues. Germline V gene sequence: CDR1 SGHDT, CDR2 YYEEEE. Losses at the gene ends were 4 bases for V and 3 bases for J; bases not matched to a gene: 11. This CDR3 is CASSEQGALLYTEAFF. The DNA of the CDR3 is TGTGCCAGCAGCGAGCAGGGGGCGCTTCTTTACACTGAAGCTTTCTTT.

The V and J genes are TRBV19 and TRBJ1-3, with TRBD1 identical over 9 bases. CDR3 length equals 16 residues. J was trimmed by 4 bases and V by 0 bases; bases with no gene match: 4. Germline V gene data show CDR1 as LNHDA and CDR2 as SQIVND (reference sequence). The CDR3 DNA follows: TGTGCCAGTAGTATAGAAGACAGGGGGTACGGAAACACCATATATTTT. It yields the protein CASSIEDRGYGNTIYF.

This chain joins TRBV4-2 and TRBJ2-5, with D maybe TRBD2 (6 bases). CDR3 length: 18 residues. The germline V and J ends were trimmed by 2 bases and 5 bases, with 24 bases remaining between them. Germline values: CDR1 LGHNA, CDR2 YNFKEQ. In DNA, the CDR3 is TGTGCCAGCAGCCAACCGCGGGTGGGACTCACCGACCGGGAGACCCAGTACTTC. Translated: CASSQPRVGLTDRETQYF.

The chain recombines TRBV5-6 with TRBJ1-2, with 9 bases identical to TRBD1. CDR3 size: 14 residues. V lost 0 bases and J lost 8; bases outside the gene matches: 5. Germline V CDR1 and CDR2: SGHDT, YYEEEE. The DNA for the CDR3 is TGTGCCAGCAGCTTGGGACAGGGGGTAGGCGGCTACACCTTC. Encoded protein: CASSLGQGVGGYTF.

The V and J genes are TRBV28 and TRBJ1-3; D unclear. Deletions cut 5 bases from V and 4 bases from J, with 12 bases between. The CDR3 consists of 14 residues. Per germline, CDR1 MDHEN and CDR2 SYDVKM. CDR3 sequence reads: CASSPPIRGNTIYF. The CDR3 DNA reads as TGTGCCAGCAGTCCCCCCATCAGGGGAAACACCATATATTTT.

The V gene is TRBV27, the J gene TRBJ1-5; 9 bases match TRBD1. The ends lost 5 bases at V and 2 bases at J; junction bases unmatched: 10. Per the germline V gene, CDR1 is MNHEY and CDR2 is SMNVEV (reference sequence). There are 17 residues in the CDR3. The CDR3, as DNA: TGTGCCAGCAGTGGGGACAGGGCGAAACGGGGCAATCAGCCCCAGCATTTT. Residues: CASSGDRAKRGNQPQHF.